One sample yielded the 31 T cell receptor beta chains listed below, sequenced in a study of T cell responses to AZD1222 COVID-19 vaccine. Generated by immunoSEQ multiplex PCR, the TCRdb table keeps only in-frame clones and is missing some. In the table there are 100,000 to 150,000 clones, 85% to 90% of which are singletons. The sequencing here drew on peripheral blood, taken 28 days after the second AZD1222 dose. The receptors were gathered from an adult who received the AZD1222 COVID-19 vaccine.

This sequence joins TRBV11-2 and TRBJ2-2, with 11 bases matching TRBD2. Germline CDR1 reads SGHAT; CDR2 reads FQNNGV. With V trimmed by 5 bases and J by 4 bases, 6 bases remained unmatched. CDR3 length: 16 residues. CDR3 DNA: TGTGCCAGCAGCCGTAGCGGGGGGGCGGGCACCGGGGAGCTGTTTTTT. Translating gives CASSRSGGAGTGELFF.

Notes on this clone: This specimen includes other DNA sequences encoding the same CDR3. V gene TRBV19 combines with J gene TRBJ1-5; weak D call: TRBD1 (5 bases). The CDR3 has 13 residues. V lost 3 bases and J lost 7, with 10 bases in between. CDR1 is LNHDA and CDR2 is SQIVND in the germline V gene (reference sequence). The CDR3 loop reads CASSIQGDQPQHF. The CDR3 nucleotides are TGTGCCAGTAGTATCCAGGGAGACCAGCCCCAGCATTTT. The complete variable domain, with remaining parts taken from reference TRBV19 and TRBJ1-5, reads DGGITQSPKYLFRKEGQNVTLSCEQNLNHDAMYWYRQDPGQGLRLIYYSQIVNDFQKGDIAEGYSVSREKKESFPLTVTSAQKNPTAFYLCASSIQGDQPQHFGDGTRLSIL.

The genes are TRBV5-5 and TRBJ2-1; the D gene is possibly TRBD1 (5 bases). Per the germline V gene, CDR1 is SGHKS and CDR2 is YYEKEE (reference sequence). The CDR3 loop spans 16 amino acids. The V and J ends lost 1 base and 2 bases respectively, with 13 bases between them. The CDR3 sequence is CASSLRQIITYNEQFF. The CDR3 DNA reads TGTGCCAGCAGCTTGAGACAGATTATCACCTACAATGAGCAGTTCTTC.

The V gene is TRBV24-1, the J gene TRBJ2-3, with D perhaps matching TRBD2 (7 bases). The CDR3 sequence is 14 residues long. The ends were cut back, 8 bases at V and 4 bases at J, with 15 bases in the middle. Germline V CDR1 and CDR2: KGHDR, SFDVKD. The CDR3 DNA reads TGTGCCACCACGGAGGGGGGGGCGGCAGATACGCAGTATTTT. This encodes CATTEGGAADTQYF.

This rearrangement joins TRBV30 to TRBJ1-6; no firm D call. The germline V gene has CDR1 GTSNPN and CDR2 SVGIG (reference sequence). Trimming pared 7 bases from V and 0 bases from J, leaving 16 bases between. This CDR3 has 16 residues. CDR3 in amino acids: CASRFQRGSYNSPLHF. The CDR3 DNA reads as TGTGCCTCCCGATTCCAACGAGGCTCCTATAATTCACCCCTCCACTTT.

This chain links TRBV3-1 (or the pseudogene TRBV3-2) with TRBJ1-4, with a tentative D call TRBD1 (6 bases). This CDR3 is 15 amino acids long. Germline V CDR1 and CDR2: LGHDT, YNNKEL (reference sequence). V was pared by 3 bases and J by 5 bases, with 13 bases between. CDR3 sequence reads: CASSHDRTENEKLFF. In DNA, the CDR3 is TGTGCCAGCAGCCACGACAGGACGGAGAATGAAAAACTGTTTTTT.

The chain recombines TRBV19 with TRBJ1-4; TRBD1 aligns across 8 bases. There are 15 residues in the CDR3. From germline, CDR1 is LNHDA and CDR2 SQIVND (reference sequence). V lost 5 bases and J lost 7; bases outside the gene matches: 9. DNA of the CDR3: TGTGCCAGTAGTTCAACCGGGACAGGCCTTGAAAAACTGTTTTTT. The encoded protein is CASSSTGTGLEKLFF.

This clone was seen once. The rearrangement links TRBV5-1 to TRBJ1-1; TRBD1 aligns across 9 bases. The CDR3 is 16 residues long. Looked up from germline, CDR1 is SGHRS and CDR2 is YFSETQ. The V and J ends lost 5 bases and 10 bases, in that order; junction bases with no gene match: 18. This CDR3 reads CASSAGQGLAGWRAFF. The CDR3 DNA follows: TGCGCCAGCAGTGCTGGACAGGGGTTAGCAGGTTGGAGAGCTTTCTTT.

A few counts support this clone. The CDR3 here is CASSQDLGTGSGYTF. CDR3 coding DNA: TGTGCCAGCAGCCAAGATCTTGGGACAGGGAGCGGCTACACCTTC. The gene calls are TRBV3-1 (or the pseudogene TRBV3-2) and TRBJ1-2; 9 bases are shared with TRBD1. The germline V gene encodes CDR1 LGHDT and CDR2 YNNKEL (reference sequence). The length of the CDR3 is 15 residues. Germline trimming cut 0 bases from V and 8 bases from J; bases unmatched to any gene: 7.

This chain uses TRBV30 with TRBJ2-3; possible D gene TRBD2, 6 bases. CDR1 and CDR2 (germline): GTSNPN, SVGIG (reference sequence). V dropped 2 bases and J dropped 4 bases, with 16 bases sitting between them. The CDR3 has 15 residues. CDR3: CAWSPGTAGPDTQYF. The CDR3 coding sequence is TGTGCCTGGAGTCCCGGGACCGCGGGGCCAGATACGCAGTATTTT.

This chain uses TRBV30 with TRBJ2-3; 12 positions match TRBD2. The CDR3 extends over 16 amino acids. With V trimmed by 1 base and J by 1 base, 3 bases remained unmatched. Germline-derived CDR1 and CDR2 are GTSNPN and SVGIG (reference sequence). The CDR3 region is CAWSGLAGARTDTQYF. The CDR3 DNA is TGTGCCTGGAGTGGACTAGCGGGGGCCCGCACAGATACGCAGTATTTT.

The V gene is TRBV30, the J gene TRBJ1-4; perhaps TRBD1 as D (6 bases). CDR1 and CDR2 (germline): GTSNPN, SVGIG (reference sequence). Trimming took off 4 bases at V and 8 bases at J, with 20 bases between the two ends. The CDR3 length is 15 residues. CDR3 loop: CAWTRPGPDREKLFF. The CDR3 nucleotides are TGTGCCTGGACCCGACCGGGGCCCGACAGGGAAAAACTGTTTTTT. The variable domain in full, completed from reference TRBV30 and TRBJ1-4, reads SQTIHQWPATLVQPVGSPLSLECTVEGTSNPNLYWYRQAAGRGLQLLFYSVGIGQISSEVPQNLSASRPQDRQFILSSKKLLLSDSGFYLCAWTRPGPDREKLFFGSGTQLSVL.

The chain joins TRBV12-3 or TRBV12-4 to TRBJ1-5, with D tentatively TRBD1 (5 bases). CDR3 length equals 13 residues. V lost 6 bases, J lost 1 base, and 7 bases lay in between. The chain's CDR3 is CASSRGSNQPQHF. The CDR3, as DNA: TGTGCCAGCAGCCGGGGGAGCAATCAGCCCCAGCATTTT.

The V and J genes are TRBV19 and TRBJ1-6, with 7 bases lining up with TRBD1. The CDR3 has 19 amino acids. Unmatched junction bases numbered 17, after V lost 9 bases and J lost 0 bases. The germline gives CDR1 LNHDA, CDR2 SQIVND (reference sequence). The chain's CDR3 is CASSLPTPTGSSYNSPLHF. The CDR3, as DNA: TGTGCCAGCAGCCTTCCTACCCCGACAGGGAGCTCCTATAATTCACCCCTCCACTTT.

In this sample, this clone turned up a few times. In nucleotides, the CDR3 is TGTGCCAGCAGGCGTACAGGGGTGGGTCAGCCCCAGCATTTT. This translates into CASRRTGVGQPQHF. V is TRBV28 and J is TRBJ1-5; 7 bases are a match to TRBD1. The CDR3 is 14 amino acids. The germline V gene encodes CDR1 MDHEN and CDR2 SYDVKM. Germline trimming cut 6 bases from V and 6 bases from J; bases unmatched to any gene: 8. The variable domain in full, with the rest retrieved from reference TRBV28 and TRBJ1-5, is DVKVTQSSRYLVKRTGEKVFLECVQDMDHENMFWYRQDPGLGLRLIYFSYDVKMKEKGDIPEGYSVSREKKERFSLILESASTNQTSMYLCASRRTGVGQPQHFGDGTRLSIL.

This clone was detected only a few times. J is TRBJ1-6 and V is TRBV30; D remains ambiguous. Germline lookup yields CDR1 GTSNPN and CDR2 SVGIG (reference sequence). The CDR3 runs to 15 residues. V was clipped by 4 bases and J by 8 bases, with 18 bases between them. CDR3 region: CAWTPTPWLDSPLHF. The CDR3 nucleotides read TGTGCCTGGACCCCAACCCCTTGGTTGGATTCACCCCTCCACTTT.

The DNA of the CDR3 is TGTGCCAGCAGTCCCGCAATGAGCACAGATACGCAGTATTTT. It specifies CASSPAMSTDTQYF. The rearrangement uses TRBV27 and TRBJ2-3; no firm D call. This CDR3 is built from 14 residues. Trimming took 5 bases from V and 0 from J, leaving 9 bases between them. Germline lookup yields CDR1 MNHEY and CDR2 SMNVEV (reference sequence).

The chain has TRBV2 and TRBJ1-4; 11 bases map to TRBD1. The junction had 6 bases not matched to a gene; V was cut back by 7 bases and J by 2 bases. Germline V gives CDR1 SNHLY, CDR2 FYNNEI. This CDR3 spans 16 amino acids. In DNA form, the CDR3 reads TGTGCCAGCATCCGAGGACAGGGGGCGACTAATGAAAAACTGTTTTTT. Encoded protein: CASIRGQGATNEKLFF.

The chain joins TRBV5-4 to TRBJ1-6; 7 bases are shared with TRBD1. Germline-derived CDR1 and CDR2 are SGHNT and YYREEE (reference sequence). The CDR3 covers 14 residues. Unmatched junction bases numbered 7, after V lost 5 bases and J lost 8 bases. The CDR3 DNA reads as TGTGCCAGCAGACCCGGGACAGCTCATTCACCCCTCCACTTT. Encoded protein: CASRPGTAHSPLHF.

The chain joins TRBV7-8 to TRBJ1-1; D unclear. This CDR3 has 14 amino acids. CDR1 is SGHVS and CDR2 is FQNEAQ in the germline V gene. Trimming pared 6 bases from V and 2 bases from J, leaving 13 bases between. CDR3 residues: CASRPVPGNTEAFF. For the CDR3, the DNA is TGTGCCAGCAGACCTGTCCCGGGAAACACTGAAGCTTTCTTT.

This CDR3 is CASSEDVYNEQFF. Written as DNA, the CDR3 is TGTGCCAGCAGTGAAGATGTTTACAATGAGCAGTTCTTC. The chain recombines TRBV2 with TRBJ2-1; D gene uncertain. The CDR3 has 13 residues. Germline V lookup: CDR1 SNHLY, CDR2 FYNNEI. V gave up 1 base and J gave up 4 bases, with 5 bases separating them.

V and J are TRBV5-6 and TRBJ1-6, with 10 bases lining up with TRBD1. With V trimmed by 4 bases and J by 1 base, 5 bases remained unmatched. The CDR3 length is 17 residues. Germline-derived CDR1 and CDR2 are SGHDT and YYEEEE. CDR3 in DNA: TGTGCCAGCAGCACCAGACAGGGGGCTTCCTATAATTCACCCCTCCACTTT. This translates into CASSTRQGASYNSPLHF.

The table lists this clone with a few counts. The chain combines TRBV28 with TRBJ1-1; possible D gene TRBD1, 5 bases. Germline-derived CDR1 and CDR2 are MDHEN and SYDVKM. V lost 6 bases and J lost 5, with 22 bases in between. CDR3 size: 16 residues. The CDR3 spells CASSQRGPGARTEAFF. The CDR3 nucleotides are TGTGCCAGCAGCCAAAGGGGACCGGGAGCGAGAACTGAAGCTTTCTTT.

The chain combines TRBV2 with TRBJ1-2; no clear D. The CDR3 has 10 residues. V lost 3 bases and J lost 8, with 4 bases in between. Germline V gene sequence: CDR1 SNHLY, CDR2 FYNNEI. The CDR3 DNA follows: TGTGCCAGCAGTGACCGGGGCTACACCTTC. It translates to CASSDRGYTF.

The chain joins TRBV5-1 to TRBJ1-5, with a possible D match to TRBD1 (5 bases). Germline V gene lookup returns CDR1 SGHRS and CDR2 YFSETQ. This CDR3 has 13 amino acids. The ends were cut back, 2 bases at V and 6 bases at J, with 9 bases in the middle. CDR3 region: CASSFQGGQPQHF. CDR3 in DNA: TGCGCCAGCAGCTTTCAGGGCGGTCAGCCCCAGCATTTT.

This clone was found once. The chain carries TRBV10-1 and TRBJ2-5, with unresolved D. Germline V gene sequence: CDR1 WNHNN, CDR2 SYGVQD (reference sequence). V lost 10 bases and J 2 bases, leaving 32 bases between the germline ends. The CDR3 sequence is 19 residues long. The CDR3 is CANIVVGPLRHFDQETQYF. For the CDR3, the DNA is TGCGCCAACATTGTCGTGGGTCCCTTGAGACACTTTGATCAAGAGACCCAGTACTTC.

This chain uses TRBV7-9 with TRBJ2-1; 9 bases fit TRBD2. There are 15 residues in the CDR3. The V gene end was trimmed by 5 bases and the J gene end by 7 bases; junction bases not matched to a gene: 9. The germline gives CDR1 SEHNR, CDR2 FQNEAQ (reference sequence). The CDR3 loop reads CASSARGGRRNEQFF. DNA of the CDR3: TGTGCCAGCAGCGCGCGGGGGGGACGGCGGAATGAGCAGTTCTTC.

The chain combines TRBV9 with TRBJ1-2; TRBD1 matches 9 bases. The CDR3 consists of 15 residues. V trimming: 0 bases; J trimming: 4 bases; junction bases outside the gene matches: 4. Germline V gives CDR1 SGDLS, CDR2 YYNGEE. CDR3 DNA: TGTGCCAGCAGCGTAGGACAGGGGGTCGGCTATGGCTACACCTTC. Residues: CASSVGQGVGYGYTF.

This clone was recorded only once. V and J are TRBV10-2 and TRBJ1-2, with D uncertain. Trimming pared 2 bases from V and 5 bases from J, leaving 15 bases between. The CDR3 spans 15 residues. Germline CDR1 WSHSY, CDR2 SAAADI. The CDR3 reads CASSETLKQLYGYTF. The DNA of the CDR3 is TGCGCCAGCAGTGAGACATTAAAACAGCTGTATGGCTACACCTTC.

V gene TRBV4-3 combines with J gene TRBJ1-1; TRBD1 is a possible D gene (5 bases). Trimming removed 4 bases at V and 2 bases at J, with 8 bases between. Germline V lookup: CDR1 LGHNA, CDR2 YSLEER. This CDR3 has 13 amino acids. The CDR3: CASSLQGNTEAFF. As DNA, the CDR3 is TGCGCCAGCAGCCTTCAGGGTAACACTGAAGCTTTCTTT.

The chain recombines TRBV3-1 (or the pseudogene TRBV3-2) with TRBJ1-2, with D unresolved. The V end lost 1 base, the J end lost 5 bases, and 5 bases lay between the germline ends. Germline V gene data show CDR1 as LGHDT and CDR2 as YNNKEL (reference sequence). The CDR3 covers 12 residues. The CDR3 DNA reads TGTGCCAGCAGCCAAGTCAGATATGGCTACACCTTC. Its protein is CASSQVRYGYTF.